Below, 22 T cell receptor beta chains from the same sample are listed, as sequenced in a study of somatic mutations in cytotoxic T cells in rheumatoid arthritis. Method: immunoSEQ multiplex PCR; TCRdb's copy keeps in-frame clones and lacks some. The repertoire holds 15,000 to 25,000 clones, with approximately 80% as singletons. Sample: CD8+ T cells sorted from blood. These receptors were obtained from a woman in her forties or fifties in good health.

Regarding this clone: Its ends do not fully match the called genes, so a read error is possible. This rearrangement joins TRBV28 to TRBJ2-7; D remains ambiguous. The CDR3 contains 12 residues. The germline V gene encodes CDR1 MDHEN and CDR2 SYDVKM. Here the CDR3 DNA reads TGTGCCAGCAGGACCGGGTCCTCCGAGCAGTACTTC. This codes for CASRTGSSEQYF.

The gene calls are TRBV6-5 and TRBJ1-2; D is ambiguous. The CDR3 consists of 14 residues. The V end was cut by 7 bases, the J end by 4 bases, with 16 bases between. Germline values: CDR1 MNHEY, CDR2 SVGAGI. The CDR3 DNA reads as TGTGCCAGCACCCCACGGCCGGGGAGCTATGGCTACACCTTC. Protein product: CASTPRPGSYGYTF.

The V and J genes are TRBV7-9 and TRBJ1-3, with TRBD1 as a possible D gene (6 bases). The germline gives CDR1 SEHNR, CDR2 FQNEAQ (reference sequence). The CDR3 loop spans 13 amino acids. Trimming stripped 1 base from V and 5 bases from J, with 6 bases between. In DNA, the CDR3 is TGTGCCAGCAGCTTAGGGGGGCGAAACACCATATATTTT. This translates into CASSLGGRNTIYF.

The CDR3 is CASSGTGAPYEQYF. For the CDR3, the DNA is TGTGCCAGCAGCGGAACAGGGGCCCCCTACGAGCAGTACTTC. The genes are TRBV5-6 and TRBJ2-7; the match to TRBD1 covers 7 bases. V shed 4 bases, J shed 2 bases, and the junction held 6 bases outside the gene matches. Germline CDR1 reads SGHDT; CDR2 reads YYEEEE. CDR3 size: 14 residues.

CDR3 in amino acids: CASSQETGPTEAFF. The DNA for the CDR3 is TGCGCCAGCAGCCAAGAAACAGGGCCCACTGAAGCTTTCTTT. V usage is TRBV4-3 and J usage is TRBJ1-1; D might be TRBD1 (6 bases). The V and J ends lost 0 bases and 4 bases respectively, with 9 bases between them. The germline CDR1 and CDR2 sequences are LGHNA and YSLEER. This CDR3 comprises 14 residues.

The chain recombines TRBV4-3 with TRBJ2-5, with 10 bases lining up with TRBD2. Germline trimming cut 3 bases from V and 2 bases from J; bases unmatched to any gene: 3. CDR1 and CDR2 (germline): LGHNA, YSLEER. The CDR3 runs 15 residues. The DNA of the CDR3 is TGCGCCAGCAGCCAGGTTAGCGGGGGGCAAGAGACCCAGTACTTC. Translating gives CASSQVSGGQETQYF.

This clone has only a few counts. The chain links TRBV10-2 to TRBJ2-7, with D tentatively TRBD1 (5 bases). CDR3 length: 16 residues. Trimming took 0 bases from V and 0 from J, leaving 12 bases between them. Per germline, CDR1 WSHSY and CDR2 SAAADI. CDR3 bases: TGCGCCAGCAGTGAGTCTGGGGCGGTGATCTCCTACGAGCAGTACTTC. Translated: CASSESGAVISYEQYF.

This clone was observed once. The rearrangement joins TRBV10-2 to TRBJ1-1; weak D call: TRBD1 (6 bases). The germline CDR1 and CDR2 sequences are WSHSY and SAAADI. There are 15 residues in the CDR3. The V end was cut by 7 bases, the J end by 4 bases, with 19 bases between. The CDR3 is CASNRAQGWSTEAFF. The CDR3 DNA sequence: TGCGCCAGCAATAGAGCACAGGGATGGAGCACTGAAGCTTTCTTT.

The chain combines TRBV29-1 with TRBJ1-2; perhaps TRBD1 as D (6 bases). The CDR3 consists of 14 residues. V lost 7 bases to trimming and J lost 2 bases, with 17 bases between them. Germline values: CDR1 SQVTM, CDR2 ANQGSEA. The CDR3 DNA follows: TGCAGCGCCCGCAAGGGAGGGGGAAACTATGGCTACACCTTC. The encoded protein is CSARKGGGNYGYTF.

The chain joins TRBV27 to TRBJ2-1; D ambiguous. The CDR3 runs to 11 residues. Trimming took 4 bases from V and 10 from J, leaving 8 bases between them. Germline lookup yields CDR1 MNHEY and CDR2 SMNVEV (reference sequence). The CDR3 bases are TGTGCCAGCAGTTCCGGTCCCGAGCAGTTCTTC. Encoded protein: CASSSGPEQFF.

The rearrangement links TRBV7-9 to TRBJ2-7; D is unclear. CDR1 is SEHNR and CDR2 is FQNEAQ in the germline V gene (reference sequence). V was clipped by 5 bases and J by 4 bases, with 6 bases between them. CDR3 size: 11 residues. The CDR3 nucleotides read TGTGCCAGCAGCCCAGATTACGAGCAGTACTTC. It translates to CASSPDYEQYF.

This sequence joins TRBV11-3 and TRBJ2-7, with D possibly TRBD2 on 6 matching bases. Germline V gene sequence: CDR1 SGHNT, CDR2 YENEEA. Between the trimmed V and J ends, which lost 3 bases and 5 bases, there was a span of 14 bases. CDR3 length: 14 amino acids. The CDR3 protein is CASSFRGGSHEQYF. The CDR3 nucleotides read TGTGCCAGCAGCTTCCGGGGAGGTAGCCACGAGCAGTACTTC.

The DNA of the CDR3 is TGTGCCAGCAGCTCCGGGGACACCGGAAGCTACAATGAGCAGTTCTTC. Its protein product is CASSSGDTGSYNEQFF. This chain connects TRBV5-6 to TRBJ2-1; tentatively, D is TRBD1 (6 bases). Deletions cut 3 bases from V and 3 bases from J, with 16 bases between. The CDR3 has 16 residues. The V gene's germline CDR1 is SGHDT and CDR2 YYEEEE.

This clone was observed a single time. V gene TRBV28 combines with J gene TRBJ1-1; weak D call: TRBD1 (5 bases). Per germline, CDR1 MDHEN and CDR2 SYDVKM. V lost 9 bases, J lost 8 bases, and 16 bases lay in between. The CDR3 contains 12 residues. The CDR3 nucleotides are TGTGCCAGTCAAGGGGCGTCGGTAGAAGCTTTCTTT. Protein product: CASQGASVEAFF.

This chain connects TRBV5-4 to TRBJ1-1; D unclear. This CDR3 region has 12 residues. The germline V gene encodes CDR1 SGHNT and CDR2 YYREEE (reference sequence). Trimming left V 4 bases short and J 7 bases short, with 11 bases between. The CDR3 DNA reads TGTGCCAGCAGCCCTAACCAGGTTGAAGCTTTCTTT. Amino acid sequence: CASSPNQVEAFF.

CDR3 sequence (DNA): TGTGCCAGCAGCTTGGCCAGGGAGGACCAACCCCTCCACTTT. Amino acids: CASSLAREDQPLHF. The V gene is TRBV5-5, the J gene TRBJ1-6, with D maybe TRBD1 (5 bases). The V end was cut by 0 bases, the J end by 12 bases, with 13 bases between. The germline V gene encodes CDR1 SGHKS and CDR2 YYEKEE (reference sequence). The CDR3 runs to 14 residues.

The CDR3 bases are TGTGCCTGGAGTACCGAGTATAGCAATCAGCCCCAGCATTTT. Amino acid sequence: CAWSTEYSNQPQHF. V and J are TRBV30 and TRBJ1-5; D is unresolved. CDR3 length equals 14 residues. Between the trimmed V and J ends, which lost 2 bases and 0 bases, there was a span of 8 bases. CDR1 is GTSNPN, CDR2 SVGIG, per germline (reference sequence). Variable domain in full (rest from reference TRBV30 and TRBJ1-5): SQTIHQWPATLVQPVGSPLSLECTVEGTSNPNLYWYRQAAGRGLQLLFYSVGIGQISSEVPQNLSASRPQDRQFILSSKKLLLSDSGFYLCAWSTEYSNQPQHFGDGTRLSIL.

This clone occurred once. V usage is TRBV7-9 and J usage is TRBJ2-5; D perhaps matches TRBD2 (7 bases). The length of the CDR3 is 19 residues. The V gene's germline CDR1 is SEHNR and CDR2 FQNEAQ (reference sequence). Trimming stripped 1 base from V and 2 bases from J, with 23 bases between. The DNA of the CDR3 is TGTGCCAGCAGCTTAGAGGACAATCGGGCGCGGGGGCAACAAGAGACCCAGTACTTC. Translated, it gives CASSLEDNRARGQQETQYF.

The chain combines TRBV23-1 with TRBJ1-1; unclear D gene. TRBV23-1 belongs to the ORF category, with a function that is uncertain. V lost 2 bases and J 5 bases, leaving 30 bases between the germline ends. The CDR3 covers 20 residues. The CDR3 DNA reads TGCGCCAGCAGTCAAAAATGGAGTGGTTCGTATGTGGGCTTGAGGACTGAAGCTTTCTTT. This translates into CASSQKWSGSYVGLRTEAFF.

The chain combines TRBV7-2 with TRBJ2-7; tentative D call: TRBD2 (6 bases). Per germline, CDR1 SGHTA and CDR2 FQGNSA. Trimming took off 5 bases at V and 2 bases at J, with 13 bases between the two ends. This CDR3 comprises 14 residues. In DNA, the CDR3 is TGTGCCAGCAGCGCGGGGATTAGTCCCTACGAGCAGTACTTC. Amino acid sequence: CASSAGISPYEQYF.

This clone was recorded once. V gene TRBV9 combines with J gene TRBJ1-6; 9 nucleotides align to TRBD1. The germline V gene encodes CDR1 SGDLS and CDR2 YYNGEE. The J segment lost 7 bases and the V segment lost 7 bases, leaving 0 bases of the junction unmatched. The CDR3 is 12 residues long. The CDR3 DNA reads TGTGCCAGCGGGACAGGGAATTCACCCCTCCACTTT. Amino acids: CASGTGNSPLHF.

J is TRBJ2-7 and V is TRBV6-5, with D uncertain. Germline V gene data show CDR1 as MNHEY and CDR2 as SVGAGI. Trimming took off 0 bases at V and 9 bases at J, with 6 bases between the two ends. This CDR3 spans 11 amino acids. The CDR3 loop reads CASSYSGLQYF. The CDR3 bases are TGTGCCAGCAGTTACTCGGGATTGCAGTACTTC.